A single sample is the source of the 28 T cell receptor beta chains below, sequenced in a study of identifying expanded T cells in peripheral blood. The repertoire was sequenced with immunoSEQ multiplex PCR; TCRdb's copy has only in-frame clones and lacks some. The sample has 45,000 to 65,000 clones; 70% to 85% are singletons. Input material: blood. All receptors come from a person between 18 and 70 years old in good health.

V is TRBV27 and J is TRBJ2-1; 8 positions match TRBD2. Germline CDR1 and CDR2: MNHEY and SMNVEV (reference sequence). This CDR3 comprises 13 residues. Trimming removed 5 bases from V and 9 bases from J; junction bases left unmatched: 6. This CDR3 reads CASSALAGSEQFF. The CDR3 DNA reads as TGTGCCAGCAGTGCTCTAGCGGGTAGTGAGCAGTTCTTC.

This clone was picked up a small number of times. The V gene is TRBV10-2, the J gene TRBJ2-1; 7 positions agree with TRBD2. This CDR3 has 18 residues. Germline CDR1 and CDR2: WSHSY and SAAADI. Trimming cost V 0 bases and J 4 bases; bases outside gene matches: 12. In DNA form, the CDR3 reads TGCGCCAGCAGTGAGTCGACCCCCCTAGCGGCTCGATACAATGAGCAGTTCTTC. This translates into CASSESTPLAARYNEQFF.

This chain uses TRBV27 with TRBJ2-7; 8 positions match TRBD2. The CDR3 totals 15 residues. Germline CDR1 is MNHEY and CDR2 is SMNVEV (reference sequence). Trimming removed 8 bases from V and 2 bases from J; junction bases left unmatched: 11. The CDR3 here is CASGFPGTRTYEQYF. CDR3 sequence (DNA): TGTGCCAGCGGATTCCCCGGGACTAGAACCTACGAGCAGTACTTC.

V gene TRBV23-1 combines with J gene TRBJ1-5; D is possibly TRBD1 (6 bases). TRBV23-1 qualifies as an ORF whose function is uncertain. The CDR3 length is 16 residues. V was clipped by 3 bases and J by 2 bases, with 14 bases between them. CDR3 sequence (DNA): TGCGCCAGCAGTCAGGGGGCCAGGGGTTGCAATCAGCCCCAGCATTTT. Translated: CASSQGARGCNQPQHF.

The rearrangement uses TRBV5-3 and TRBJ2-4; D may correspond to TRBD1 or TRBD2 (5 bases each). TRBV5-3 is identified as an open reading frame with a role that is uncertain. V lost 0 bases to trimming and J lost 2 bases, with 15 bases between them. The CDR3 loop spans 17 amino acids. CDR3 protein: CARSLAIGRESKNIQYF. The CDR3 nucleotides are TGTGCCAGAAGCTTGGCGATAGGCAGGGAGTCCAAAAACATTCAGTACTTC.

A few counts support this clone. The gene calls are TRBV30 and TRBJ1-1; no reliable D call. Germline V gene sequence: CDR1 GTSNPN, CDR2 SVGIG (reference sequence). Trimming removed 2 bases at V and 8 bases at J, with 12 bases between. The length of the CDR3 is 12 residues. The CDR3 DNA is TGTGCCTGGAGTCTGAGGATAGGCGAAGCTTTCTTT. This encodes CAWSLRIGEAFF.

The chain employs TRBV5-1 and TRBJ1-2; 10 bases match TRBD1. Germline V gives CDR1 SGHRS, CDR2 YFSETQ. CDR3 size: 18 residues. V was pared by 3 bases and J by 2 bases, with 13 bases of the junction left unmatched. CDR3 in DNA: TGCGCCAGCAGCTGGACAGGGGGTAATTTTAGGGAGAACTATGGCTACACCTTC. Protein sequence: CASSWTGGNFRENYGYTF. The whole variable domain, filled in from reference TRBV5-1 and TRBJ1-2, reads KAGVTQTPRYLIKTRGQQVTLSCSPISGHRSVSWYQQTPGQGLQFLFEYFSETQRNKGNFPGRFSGRQFSNSRSEMNVSTLELGDSALYLCASSWTGGNFRENYGYTFGSGTRLTVV.

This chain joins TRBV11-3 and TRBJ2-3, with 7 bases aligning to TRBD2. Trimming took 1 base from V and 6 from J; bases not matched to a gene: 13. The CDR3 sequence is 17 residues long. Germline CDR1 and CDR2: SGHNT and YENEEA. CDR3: CASSLGRLADMGDTQYF. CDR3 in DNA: TGTGCCAGCAGCTTAGGAAGACTAGCCGACATGGGGGATACGCAGTATTTT. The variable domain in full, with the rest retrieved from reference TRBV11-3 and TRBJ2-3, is EAGVVQSPRYKIIEKKQPVAFWCNPISGHNTLYWYLQNLGQGPELLIRYENEEAVDDSQLPKDRFSAERLKGVDSTLKIQPAELGDSAVYLCASSLGRLADMGDTQYFGPGTRLTVL.

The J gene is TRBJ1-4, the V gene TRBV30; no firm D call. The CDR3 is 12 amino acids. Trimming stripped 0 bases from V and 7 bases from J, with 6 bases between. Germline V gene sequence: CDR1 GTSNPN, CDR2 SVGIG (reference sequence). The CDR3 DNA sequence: TGTGCCTGGAGTGTACTAGTTGAAAAACTGTTTTTT. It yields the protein CAWSVLVEKLFF.

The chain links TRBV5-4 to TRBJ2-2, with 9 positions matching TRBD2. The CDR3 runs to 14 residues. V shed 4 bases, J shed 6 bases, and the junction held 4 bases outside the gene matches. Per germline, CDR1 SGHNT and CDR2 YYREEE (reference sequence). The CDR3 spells CASSPLAGAGELFF. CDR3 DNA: TGTGCCAGCAGCCCCTTAGCGGGGGCCGGGGAGCTGTTTTTT.

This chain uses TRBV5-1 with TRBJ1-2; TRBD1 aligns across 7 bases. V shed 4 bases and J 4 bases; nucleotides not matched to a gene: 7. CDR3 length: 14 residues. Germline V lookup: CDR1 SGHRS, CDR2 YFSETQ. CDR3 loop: CASSVQGDAYGYTF. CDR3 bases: TGCGCCAGCAGCGTTCAGGGGGATGCCTATGGCTACACCTTC.

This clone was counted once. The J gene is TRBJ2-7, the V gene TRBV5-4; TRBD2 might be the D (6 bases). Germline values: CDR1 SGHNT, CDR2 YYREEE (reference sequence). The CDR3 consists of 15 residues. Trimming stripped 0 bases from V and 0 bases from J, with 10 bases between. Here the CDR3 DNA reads TGTGCCAGCAGCTTGGAAGCGGGCGACTCCTACGAGCAGTACTTC. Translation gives CASSLEAGDSYEQYF.

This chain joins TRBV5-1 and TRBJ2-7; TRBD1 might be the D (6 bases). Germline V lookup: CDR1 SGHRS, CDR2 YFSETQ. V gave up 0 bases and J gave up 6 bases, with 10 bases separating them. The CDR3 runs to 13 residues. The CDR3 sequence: CASSLVDSGEQYF. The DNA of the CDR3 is TGCGCCAGCAGCTTGGTGGACAGCGGCGAGCAGTACTTC.

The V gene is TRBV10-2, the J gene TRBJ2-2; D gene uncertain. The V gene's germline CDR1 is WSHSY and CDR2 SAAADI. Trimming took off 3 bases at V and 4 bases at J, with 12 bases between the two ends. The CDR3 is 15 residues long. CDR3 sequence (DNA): TGCGCCAGCAGTGAACCGAGACAAATCACCGGGGAGCTGTTTTTT. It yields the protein CASSEPRQITGELFF.

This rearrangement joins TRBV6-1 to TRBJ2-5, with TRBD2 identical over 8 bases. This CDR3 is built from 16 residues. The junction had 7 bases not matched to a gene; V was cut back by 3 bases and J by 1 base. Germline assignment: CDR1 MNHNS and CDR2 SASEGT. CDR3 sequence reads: CASSDGGGRPQETQYF. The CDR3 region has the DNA TGTGCCAGCAGTGACGGCGGGGGGCGGCCCCAAGAGACCCAGTACTTC.

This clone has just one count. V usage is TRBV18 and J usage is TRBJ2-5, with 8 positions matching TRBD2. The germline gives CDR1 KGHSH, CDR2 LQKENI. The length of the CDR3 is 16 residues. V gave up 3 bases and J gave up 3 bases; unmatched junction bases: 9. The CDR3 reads CASSPLAGNPEETQYF. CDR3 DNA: TGTGCCAGCTCACCTCTAGCGGGCAATCCCGAAGAGACCCAGTACTTC.

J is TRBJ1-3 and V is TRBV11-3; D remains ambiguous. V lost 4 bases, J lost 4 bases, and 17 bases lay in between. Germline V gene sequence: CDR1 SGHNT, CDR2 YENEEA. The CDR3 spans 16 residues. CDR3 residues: CASSSPGSSRGNTIYF. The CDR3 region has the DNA TGTGCCAGCAGCTCACCAGGATCCTCCCGGGGAAACACCATATATTTT.

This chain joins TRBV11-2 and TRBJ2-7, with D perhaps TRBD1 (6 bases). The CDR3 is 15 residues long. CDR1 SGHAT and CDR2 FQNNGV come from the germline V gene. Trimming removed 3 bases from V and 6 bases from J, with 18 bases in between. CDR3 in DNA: TGTGCCAGCAGCTTTACCGGGACATTAGTTCCCGAGCAGTACTTC. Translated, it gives CASSFTGTLVPEQYF.

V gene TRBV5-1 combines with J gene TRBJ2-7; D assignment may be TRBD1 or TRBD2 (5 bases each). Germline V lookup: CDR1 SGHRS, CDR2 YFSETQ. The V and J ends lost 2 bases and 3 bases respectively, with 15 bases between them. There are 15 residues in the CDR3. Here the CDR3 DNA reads TGCGCCAGCAGCTTTTCGGGGCCCTCAGTCTACGAGCAGTACTTC. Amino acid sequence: CASSFSGPSVYEQYF.

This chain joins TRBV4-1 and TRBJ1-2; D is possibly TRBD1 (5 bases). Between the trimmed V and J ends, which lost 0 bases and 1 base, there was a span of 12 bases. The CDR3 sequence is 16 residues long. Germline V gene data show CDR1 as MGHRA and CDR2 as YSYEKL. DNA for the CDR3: TGCGCCAGCAGCCAAGACCCGGGGGGAATTAACTATGGCTACACCTTC. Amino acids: CASSQDPGGINYGYTF.

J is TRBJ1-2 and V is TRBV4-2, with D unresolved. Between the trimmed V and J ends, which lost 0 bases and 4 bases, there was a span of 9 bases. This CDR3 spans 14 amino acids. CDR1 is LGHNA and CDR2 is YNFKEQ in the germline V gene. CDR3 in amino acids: CASSQEVQAYGYTF. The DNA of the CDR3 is TGTGCCAGCAGCCAAGAGGTGCAGGCCTATGGCTACACCTTC.

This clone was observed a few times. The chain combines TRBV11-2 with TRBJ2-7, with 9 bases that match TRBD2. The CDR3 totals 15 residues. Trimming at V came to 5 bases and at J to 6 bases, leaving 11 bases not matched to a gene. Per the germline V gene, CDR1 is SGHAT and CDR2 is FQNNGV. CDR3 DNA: TGTGCCAGCAGCGTCGTCGGACTAGCGTCGGGCGAGCAGTACTTC. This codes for CASSVVGLASGEQYF.

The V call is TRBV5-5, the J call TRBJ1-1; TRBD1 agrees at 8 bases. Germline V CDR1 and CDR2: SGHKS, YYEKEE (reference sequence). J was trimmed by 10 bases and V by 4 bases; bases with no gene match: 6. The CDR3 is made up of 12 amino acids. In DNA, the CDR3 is TGTGCCAGCAGCCCCAGGACAGGGCGAGCTTTCTTT. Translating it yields CASSPRTGRAFF.

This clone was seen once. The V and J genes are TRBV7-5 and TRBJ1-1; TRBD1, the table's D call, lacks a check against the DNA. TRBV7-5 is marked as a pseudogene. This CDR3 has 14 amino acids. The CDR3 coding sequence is TGTGCCAGCAGCTTAGCAGGGGTGAACACTGAAGCTTTCTTT. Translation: CASSLAGVNTEAFF.

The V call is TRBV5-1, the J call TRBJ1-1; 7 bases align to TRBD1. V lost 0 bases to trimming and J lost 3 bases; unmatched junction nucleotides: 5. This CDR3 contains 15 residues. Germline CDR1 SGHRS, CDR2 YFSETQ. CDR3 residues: CASSLVQGGYTEAFF. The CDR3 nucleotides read TGCGCCAGCAGCTTGGTGCAGGGGGGTTACACTGAAGCTTTCTTT.

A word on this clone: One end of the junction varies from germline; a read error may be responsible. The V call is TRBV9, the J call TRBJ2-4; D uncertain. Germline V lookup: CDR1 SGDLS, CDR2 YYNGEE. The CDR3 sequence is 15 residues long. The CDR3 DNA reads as TGTGCCAGCAGCCCGCGACACGATCCCCAAAACGTTCAGTACTTC. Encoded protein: CASSPRHDPQNVQYF.

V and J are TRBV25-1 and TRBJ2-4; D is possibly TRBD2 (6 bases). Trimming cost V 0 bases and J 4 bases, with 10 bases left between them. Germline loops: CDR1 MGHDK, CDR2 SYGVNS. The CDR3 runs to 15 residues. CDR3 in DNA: TGTGCCAGCAGTGAATATTCGGCGGGGAAAAACATTCAGTACTTC. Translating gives CASSEYSAGKNIQYF.

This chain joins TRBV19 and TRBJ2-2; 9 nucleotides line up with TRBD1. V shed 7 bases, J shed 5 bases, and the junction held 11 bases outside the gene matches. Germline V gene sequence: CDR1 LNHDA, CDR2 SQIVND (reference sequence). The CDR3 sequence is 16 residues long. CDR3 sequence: CASTPPGTGRTGELFF. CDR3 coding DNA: TGTGCCAGTACCCCCCCAGGGACAGGGCGTACCGGGGAGCTGTTTTTT.